Below, 7 T cell receptor beta chains from the same sample are listed, as sequenced in a study of shared clonotypes between healthy human individuals. The protocol was immunoSEQ multiplex PCR, while the TCRdb copy is restricted to in-frame clones and leaves out a portion. The sample consists of millions of clones, over 85% of them appearing once. Sequencing was performed on naive CD4+ T cells sorted from blood. Subset here: CD45RA+ positively selected. The receptors stem from a man younger than 35 in good health.

The chain links TRBV6-5 to TRBJ1-5; 7 bases are a match to TRBD1. The V and J ends lost 6 bases and 4 bases, in that order; junction bases with no gene match: 9. The CDR3 extends over 15 amino acids. The germline V gene encodes CDR1 MNHEY and CDR2 SVGAGI. The DNA of the CDR3 is TGTGCCAGCAGCCGGACAGGACTAGGGAATCAGCCCCAGCATTTT. This codes for CASSRTGLGNQPQHF.

This clone was recorded only once. The chain has TRBV6-1 and TRBJ1-6; possibly TRBD1 for D (6 bases). V was cut by 2 bases and J by 0 bases, with 11 bases left in between. Germline V lookup: CDR1 MNHNS, CDR2 SASEGT. This CDR3 is 17 amino acids long. The CDR3 loop reads CASSEWEDSSYNSPLHF. DNA for the CDR3: TGTGCCAGCAGTGAATGGGAGGACAGCTCCTATAATTCACCCCTCCACTTT.

As concerns this clone: Other nucleotide sequences in the sample specify the same CDR3. The CDR3, as DNA: TGTGCCAGCTCACCACTACAGTCTAGCACAGATACGCAGTATTTT. It yields the protein CASSPLQSSTDTQYF. This chain links TRBV18 with TRBJ2-3; D is uncertain. This CDR3 is built from 15 residues. The V end lost 1 base, the J end lost 0 bases, and 8 bases lay between the germline ends. The germline CDR1 and CDR2 sequences are KGHSH and LQKENI.

This rearrangement joins TRBV28 to TRBJ1-5; D is possibly TRBD1 (6 bases). Germline V gene lookup returns CDR1 MDHEN and CDR2 SYDVKM. The V end lost 4 bases, the J end lost 0 bases, and 16 bases lay between the germline ends. The CDR3 extends over 17 amino acids. This CDR3 is CASSSEQGQFSNQPQHF. The DNA for the CDR3 is TGTGCCAGCAGTTCTGAACAGGGCCAGTTTAGCAATCAGCCCCAGCATTTT.

The V gene is TRBV5-1, the J gene TRBJ1-1; TRBD1 is a possible D gene (5 bases). The CDR3 is 15 amino acids. Germline V CDR1 and CDR2: SGHRS, YFSETQ. V lost 0 bases and J 1 base, leaving 10 bases between the germline ends. This chain's CDR3 is CASSLDGTQNTEAFF. CDR3 coding DNA: TGCGCCAGCAGCTTGGATGGGACCCAGAACACTGAAGCTTTCTTT.

The chain joins TRBV28 to TRBJ2-1, with 9 bases that match TRBD2. The CDR3 runs to 15 residues. Trimming at V came to 3 bases and at J to 5 bases, leaving 5 bases not matched to a gene. Germline V gene sequence: CDR1 MDHEN, CDR2 SYDVKM. DNA of the CDR3: TGTGCCAGCAGTTTGGGCGGGGGGGCGGACAATGAGCAGTTCTTC. Its protein product is CASSLGGGADNEQFF.

CDR3 nucleotide sequence: TGTGCCAGTAGTATACGCTTCGAGTTGTCGGTGCGAGAGACCCAGTACTTC. It specifies CASSIRFELSVRETQYF. This chain connects TRBV19 to TRBJ2-5; no definite D call. CDR1 is LNHDA and CDR2 is SQIVND in the germline V gene (reference sequence). Trimming stripped 2 bases from V and 4 bases from J, with 20 bases between. CDR3 length: 17 residues.